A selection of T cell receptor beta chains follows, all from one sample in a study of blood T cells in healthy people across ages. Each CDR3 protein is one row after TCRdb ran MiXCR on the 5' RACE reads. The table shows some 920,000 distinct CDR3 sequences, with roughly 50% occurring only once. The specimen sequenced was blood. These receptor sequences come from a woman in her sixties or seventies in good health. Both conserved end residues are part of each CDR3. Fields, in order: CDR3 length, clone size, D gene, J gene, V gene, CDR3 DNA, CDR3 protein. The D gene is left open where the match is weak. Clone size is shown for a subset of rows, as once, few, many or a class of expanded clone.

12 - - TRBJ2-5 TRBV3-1 TGTGCCAGCAGCCTTCTCGGAGTGACCCAGTACTTC CASSLLGVTQYF
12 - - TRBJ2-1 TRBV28 TGTGCCAGCAGTCCGCAGAGGTTTGAGCAGTTCTTC CASSPQRFEQFF
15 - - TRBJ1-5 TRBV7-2 TGTGCCAGCAGCTTAGGTCCGGGAGAAAGTCAGCCCCAGCATTTT CASSLGPGESQPQHF
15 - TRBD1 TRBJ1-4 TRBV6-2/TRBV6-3 TGTGCCAGCAGTTACGACCAGGGGGCGGGTGAAAAACTGTTTTTT CASSYDQGAGEKLFF
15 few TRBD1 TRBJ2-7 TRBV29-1 TGCAGCAGAGAACCGGGACAGAGTCGGAGCTACGAGCAGTACTTC CSREPGQSRSYEQYF
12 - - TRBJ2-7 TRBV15 TGTGCCACCAGCAGAAGTCGAAGCGAGCAGTACTTC CATSRSRSEQYF
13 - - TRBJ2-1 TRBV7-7 TGTGCCAGCAGCTTAAGTAACAACAATGAGCAGTTCTTC CASSLSNNNEQFF
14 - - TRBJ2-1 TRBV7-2 TGTGCCAGCAGCTTCCAACGGTCAGTCAATGAGCAGTTCTTC CASSFQRSVNEQFF
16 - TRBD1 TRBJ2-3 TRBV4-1 TGCGCCAGCAGCCAAGTCGGGACAGGTCGCACAGATACGCAGTATTTT CASSQVGTGRTDTQYF
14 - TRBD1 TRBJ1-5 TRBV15 TGTGCCACCAGCAGGACAGGGTTGGATCAGCCCCAGCATTTT CATSRTGLDQPQHF
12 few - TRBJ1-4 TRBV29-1 TGCAGCGTTTCATCTGCAAAAGAAAAACTGTTTTTT CSVSSAKEKLFF
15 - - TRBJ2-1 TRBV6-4 TGTGCCAGCAGTGACTCGGCTAACGGGTACAATGAGCAGTTCTTC CASSDSANGYNEQFF
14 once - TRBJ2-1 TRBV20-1 TGCAGTGCTAGAGCCTATGGAGGGGGCAATGAGCAGTTCTTC CSARAYGGGNEQFF
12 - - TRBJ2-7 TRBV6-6 TGTGCCAGCAGTTACTCCCTCTACGAGCAGTACTTC CASSYSLYEQYF
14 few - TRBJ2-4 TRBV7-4 TGTGCCAGCACCCCCCAAGTAGCCAAAAACATTCAGTACTTC CASTPQVAKNIQYF
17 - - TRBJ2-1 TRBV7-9 TGTGCCAGCAGCCCCCCTGGGGTTAGCGGCTCCTACAATGAGCAGTTCTTC CASSPPGVSGSYNEQFF